This is a list of T cell receptor beta chains from one sample in a study of cytomegalovirus exposure and HLA in healthy donors. Libraries were prepared by immunoSEQ multiplex PCR; TCRdb keeps only in-frame clonotypes and omits some of them. This sample yields about 130,000 clones, of which more than 80% are seen a single time; 6.7% belongs to the top ten. Sequences were obtained from PBMCs. Receptors were obtained from a woman aged 25 to 39 in good health and CMV-seropositive. Each CDR3 is given with its conserved first and last residue. The D gene is left open where the match is weak. Some rows mark clone size as missing; the rest say once, few, many or name a class of expanded clone.

v_gene,j_gene,d_gene,abundance,CDR3aa,CDR3nt
TRBV6-1,TRBJ1-3,.,.,CASSPGAFSGNTIYF,TGTGCCAGCAGCCCGGGTGCCTTCTCTGGAAACACCATATATTTT
TRBV10-3,TRBJ1-6,TRBD1,.,CAISAGTGASPLHF,TGTGCCATCAGCGCCGGGACAGGGGCCTCACCCCTCCACTTT
TRBV7-7,TRBJ2-7,.,.,CASSLLAGTSYEQYF,TGTGCCAGCAGCTTACTGGCGGGGACCTCCTACGAGCAGTACTTC
TRBV30,TRBJ2-4,.,.,CAWSSGKNIQYF,TGTGCCTGGAGTTCGGGGAAGAACATTCAGTACTTC
TRBV28,TRBJ1-1,.,.,CASTLVVVNTEAFF,TGTGCCAGCACCTTAGTGGTGGTGAACACTGAAGCTTTCTTT
TRBV28,TRBJ1-1,.,.,CASRALQNTEAFF,TGTGCCAGCAGGGCCTTACAAAACACTGAAGCTTTCTTT
TRBV6-6,TRBJ2-3,.,.,CATEDSKGTDTQYF,TGTGCCACCGAGGACAGCAAGGGCACAGATACGCAGTATTTT
TRBV13,TRBJ2-4,TRBD1,.,CASSLTGGYIQYF,TGTGCCAGCAGCCTAACAGGGGGCTACATTCAGTACTTC
TRBV19,TRBJ1-1,.,.,CASRTGSSNTEAFF,TGTGCCAGTAGGACCGGGTCTTCGAACACTGAAGCTTTCTTT
TRBV6-5,TRBJ1-2,TRBD1,.,CASSYRTGHYGYTF,TGTGCCAGCAGTTACCGGACAGGGCACTATGGCTACACCTTC
TRBV5-1,TRBJ2-7,.,.,CASSLSGVGEQYF,TGCGCCAGCAGTTTATCAGGGGTAGGCGAGCAGTACTTC
TRBV7-2,TRBJ1-2,.,.,CASSLGGASYTF,TGTGCCAGCAGCTTAGGGGGCGCGAGCTACACCTTC
TRBV9,TRBJ2-1,TRBD2,.,CASSVGSGTSYNEQFF,TGTGCCAGCAGCGTAGGGTCGGGGACTAGTTACAATGAGCAGTTCTTC
TRBV5-1,TRBJ1-4,TRBD1,.,CASSLLTGGEKLFF,TGCGCCAGCAGCTTGCTAACAGGGGGTGAAAAACTGTTTTTT
TRBV19,TRBJ1-2,.,.,CASSSQTRGNYGYTF,TGTGCCAGTAGTTCTCAGACCCGAGGAAACTATGGCTACACCTTC
TRBV28,TRBJ2-7,.,.,CASTPSNAPLQQYF,TGTGCCAGCACTCCCTCCAACGCGCCACTCCAGCAGTACTTC
TRBV5-1,TRBJ2-7,.,.,CASSLQGSYEQYF,TGCGCCAGCAGCTTGCAGGGGTCCTACGAGCAGTACTTC
TRBV28,TRBJ1-4,.,.,CASSPQGSTNEKLFF,TGTGCCAGCAGTCCCCAGGGTTCAACTAATGAAAAACTGTTTTTT
TRBV5-1,TRBJ2-1,TRBD1,.,CASSLGQGATYNEQFF,TGCGCCAGCAGCTTGGGGCAGGGGGCGACCTACAATGAGCAGTTCTTC
TRBV20-1,TRBJ1-5,.,.,CSASDQPQHF,TGCAGTGCTAGCGATCAGCCCCAGCATTTT
TRBV10-3,TRBJ2-2,TRBD2,.,CAGGAGGPNTGELFF,TGTGCCGGCGGAGCGGGGGGGCCAAACACCGGGGAGCTGTTTTTT
TRBV5-1,TRBJ2-2,TRBD2,once,CASNPSGGDELFF,TGCGCCAGCAACCCCAGCGGGGGAGACGAGCTGTTTTTT
TRBV5-1,TRBJ2-2,TRBD1,.,CASSLTGTAYTGELFF,TGCGCCAGCAGCTTAACCGGGACAGCCTACACCGGGGAGCTGTTTTTT
TRBV27,TRBJ2-7,TRBD2,.,CASSPGTSAEQYF,TGTGCCAGCAGCCCTGGGACTAGTGCCGAGCAGTACTTC
TRBV4-1,TRBJ2-7,.,.,CASSQEASNRAGLEQYF,TGCGCCAGCAGCCAAGAGGCCAGCAACAGGGCGGGTCTCGAGCAGTACTTC
TRBV2,TRBJ2-3,.,.,CASSEQGLPYYTDTQYF,TGTGCCAGCAGTGAACAGGGACTCCCTTACTACACAGATACGCAGTATTTT
TRBV5-1,TRBJ1-1,.,.,CASSLGQGANTEAFF,TGCGCCAGCAGCTTGGGGCAGGGCGCGAACACTGAAGCTTTCTTT
TRBV4-1,TRBJ1-2,.,.,CASSQDLAVSNYTF,TGCGCCAGCAGCCAGGACTTAGCAGTCTCCAACTACACCTTC
TRBV6-5,TRBJ2-7,TRBD1,.,CASRRGTGGAEQYF,TGTGCCAGCAGACGTGGGACAGGAGGCGCCGAGCAGTACTTC
TRBV6-4,TRBJ1-1,.,.,CASSEIRGGEAFF,TGTGCCAGCAGTGAAATCAGGGGTGGGGAAGCTTTCTTT
TRBV28,TRBJ2-1,TRBD2,.,CASLGTSGNKFF,TGTGCCAGCCTCGGGACTAGCGGGAATAAGTTCTTC
TRBV28,TRBJ1-2,.,once,CASSLSRVQGPGGYTF,TGTGCCAGCAGTTTATCGAGGGTACAGGGCCCGGGCGGCTACACCTTC
TRBV19,TRBJ1-2,.,.,CASRPRSGTLNYGYTF,TGTGCCAGTAGACCGAGATCCGGGACATTAAACTATGGCTACACCTTC
TRBV5-1,TRBJ1-5,.,.,CASSPGGEKGQPQHF,TGCGCCAGCAGCCCCGGCGGGGAGAAGGGCCAGCCCCAGCATTTT
TRBV4-1,TRBJ2-3,.,.,CASSQDLPRSTDTQYF,TGCGCCAGCAGCCAAGATCTCCCGCGCAGCACAGATACGCAGTATTTT
TRBV10-2,TRBJ2-7,TRBD1,.,CASAGQGPYEQYF,TGCGCCAGCGCAGGACAGGGACCCTACGAGCAGTACTTC
TRBV6-1,TRBJ2-1,.,.,CASSGVNEQFF,TGTGCCAGCAGTGGCGTAAATGAGCAGTTCTTC
TRBV30,TRBJ1-5,TRBD1,.,CAWSLGQGQPQHF,TGTGCCTGGAGCCTCGGACAGGGCCAGCCCCAGCATTTT
TRBV7-8,TRBJ1-5,.,once,CASSPGSHPYQPQHF,TGTGCCAGCAGCCCCGGGAGTCATCCGTATCAGCCCCAGCATTTT
TRBV27,TRBJ1-1,.,.,CASRLGNTEAFF,TGTGCCAGCCGACTAGGGAACACTGAAGCTTTCTTT
TRBV19,TRBJ1-1,.,few,CASSIRAGNTEAFF,TGTGCCAGTAGTATAAGGGCAGGGAATACTGAAGCTTTCTTT
TRBV5-6,TRBJ2-7,TRBD2,.,CASSLRTSGRLRAEQYF,TGTGCCAGCAGCTTGAGGACTAGCGGGAGGTTAAGAGCCGAGCAGTACTTC
TRBV5-1,TRBJ2-7,TRBD1,.,CASSWRQGAYEQYF,TGCGCCAGCAGCTGGCGACAGGGTGCCTACGAGCAGTACTTC
TRBV19,TRBJ1-6,TRBD1,.,CASSPSGTAYSPLHF,TGTGCCAGTAGTCCCTCCGGGACAGCCTATTCACCCCTCCACTTT
TRBV7-9,TRBJ2-7,.,few,CASSILSSYEQYF,TGTGCCAGCAGCATCCTTAGCTCCTACGAGCAGTACTTC
TRBV9,TRBJ1-4,TRBD1,.,CASSVGDRAEDEKLFF,TGTGCCAGCAGCGTTGGGGACAGGGCTGAGGATGAAAAACTGTTTTTT
TRBV5-6,TRBJ2-1,.,few,CASSFRDTNYNEQFF,TGTGCCAGCAGCTTCCGGGACACCAATTACAATGAGCAGTTCTTC
TRBV5-1,TRBJ2-3,.,.,CASSLVTYTDTQYF,TGCGCCAGCAGCTTGGTCACATACACAGATACGCAGTATTTT
TRBV11-3,TRBJ2-3,TRBD2,.,CASSSGGGRTDTQYF,TGTGCCAGCAGTTCAGGCGGGGGGAGGACAGATACGCAGTATTTT
TRBV2,TRBJ1-5,TRBD1,.,CASSGTGVNQPQHF,TGTGCCAGCAGCGGGACAGGGGTAAATCAGCCCCAGCATTTT
TRBV28,TRBJ2-1,.,.,CASSLSVGYEQFF,TGTGCCAGCAGTTTATCTGTCGGGTATGAGCAGTTCTTC
TRBV5-1,TRBJ2-7,.,.,CASSYRSPYEDEQYF,TGCGCCAGCAGCTACAGGTCACCTTATGAAGACGAGCAGTACTTC
TRBV6-6,TRBJ2-1,.,few,CASSYSQDSEQFF,TGTGCCAGCAGTTACTCGCAAGACAGTGAGCAGTTCTTC
TRBV4-2,TRBJ1-3,.,.,CASSQEANKGPGDTIYF,TGTGCCAGCAGCCAAGAAGCCAACAAGGGCCCAGGGGACACCATATATTTT
TRBV4-1,TRBJ2-7,.,.,CASSPPGVSYEQYF,TGCGCCAGCAGCCCCCCCGGGGTCTCCTACGAGCAGTACTTC
TRBV5-1,TRBJ2-3,.,.,CATSTGPGTDTQYF,TGCGCCACCTCGACAGGTCCAGGTACAGATACGCAGTATTTT
TRBV7-2,TRBJ1-4,.,.,CASSPLPPGLPLNEKLFF,TGTGCCAGCAGCCCTCTACCTCCTGGACTGCCCTTAAATGAAAAACTGTTTTTT
TRBV10-3,TRBJ2-6,.,.,CAITAGVISGANVLTF,TGTGCCATCACTGCAGGTGTCATCTCTGGGGCCAACGTCCTGACTTTC
TRBV28,TRBJ2-1,TRBD1,.,CASSRDRDNEQFF,TGTGCCAGCAGTCGGGACAGGGACAATGAGCAGTTCTTC